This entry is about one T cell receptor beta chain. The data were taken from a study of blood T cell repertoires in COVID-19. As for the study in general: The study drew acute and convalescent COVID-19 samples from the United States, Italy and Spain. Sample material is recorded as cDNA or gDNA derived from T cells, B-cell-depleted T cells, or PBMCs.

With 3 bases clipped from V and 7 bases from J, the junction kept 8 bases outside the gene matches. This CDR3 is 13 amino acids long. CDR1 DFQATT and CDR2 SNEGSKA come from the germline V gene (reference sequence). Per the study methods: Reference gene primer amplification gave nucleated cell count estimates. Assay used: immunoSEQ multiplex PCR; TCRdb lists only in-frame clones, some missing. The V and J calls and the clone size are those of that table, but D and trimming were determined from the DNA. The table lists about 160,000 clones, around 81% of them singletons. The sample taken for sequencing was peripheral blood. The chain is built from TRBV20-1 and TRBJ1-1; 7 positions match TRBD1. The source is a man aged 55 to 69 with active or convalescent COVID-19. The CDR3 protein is CSASIQGLGEAFF. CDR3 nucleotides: TGCAGTGCTAGTATACAGGGGCTGGGTGAAGCTTTCTTT.